This T cell receptor (beta chain) stems from a study of shared clonotypes between healthy human individuals. The wider study: Aged 18 to 49, the donors were two women and three men.

Per the germline V gene, CDR1 is LNHNV and CDR2 is YYDKDF (reference sequence). CDR3 size: 18 residues. V lost 0 bases to trimming and J lost 0 bases, with 16 bases between them. Study-level points and caveats: Tissue TCR repertoires likely differ from these blood-only repertoires.

Deep-level running was used for the assay. The sequenced material, unsorted PBMC DNA, was run on ten immunoSEQ deep assay plates. Sequencing was performed with immunoSEQ multiplex PCR; in TCRdb, only in-frame clones are kept and a portion is missing. The table has about 87,000 clones, approximately 51% seen once. This clone was seen repeatedly, ten times or more. Antigen unknown. The rearrangement uses TRBV15 and TRBJ2-3, with D possibly being TRBD1 (5 bases). The sequencing sample was made of PBMCs. The sequence was obtained from a woman aged 40 to 55 in good health. Some clones in this sample may be carry-over from other donors' samples. The CDR3 nucleotides are TGTGCCACCAGCAGAGATCAGGGCCCGACAACCAGCACAGATACGCAGTATTTT. Translation gives CATSRDQGPTTSTDTQYF.